This T cell receptor beta chain was identified during a study of human thymus T cells. Study-level findings and limits: Related research has reported that thymic repertoires overlap highly among unrelated individuals.

As regards this clone: The antigen remains undetermined.

Only in-frame clones appear in the TCRdb table, and some are missing; sequencing was by immunoSEQ multiplex PCR. The sample holds some 120,000 clones, 90% to 95% seen once. From germline, CDR1 is GTSNPN and CDR2 SVGIG (reference sequence). This CDR3 has 14 amino acids. V was cut by 2 bases and J by 4 bases, with 13 bases left in between. The thymus tissue came from resections taken during corrective heart surgery. The chain couples TRBV30 to TRBJ2-3; perhaps D is TRBD1 or TRBD2 (5 bases each). Sequencing input: thymus tissue. The clonotype originates from a boy in the first two years of life with a congenital heart defect but otherwise immunologically healthy. The CDR3 bases are TGTGCCTGGAGTCGGGACGCACTGGCAGATACGCAGTATTTT. This codes for CAWSRDALADTQYF.